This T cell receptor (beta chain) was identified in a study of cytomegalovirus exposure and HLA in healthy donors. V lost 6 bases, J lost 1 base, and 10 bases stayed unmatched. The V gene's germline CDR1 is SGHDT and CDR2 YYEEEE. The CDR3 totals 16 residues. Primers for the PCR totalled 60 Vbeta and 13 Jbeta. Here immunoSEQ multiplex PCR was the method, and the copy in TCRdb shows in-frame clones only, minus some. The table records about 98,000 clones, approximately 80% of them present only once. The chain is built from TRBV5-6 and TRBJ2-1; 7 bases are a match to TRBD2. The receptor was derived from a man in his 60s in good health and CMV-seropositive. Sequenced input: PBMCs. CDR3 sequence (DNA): TGTGCCAGCACTCTCGTCGGGGGGAGTTCCTACAATGAGCAGTTCTTC. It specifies CASTLVGGSSYNEQFF. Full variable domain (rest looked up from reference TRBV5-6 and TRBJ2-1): DAGVTQSPTHLIKTRGQQVTLRCSPKSGHDTVSWYQQALGQGPQFIFQYYEEEERQRGNFPDRFSGHQFPNYSSELNVNALLLGDSALYLCASTLVGGSSYNEQFFGPGTRLTVL.